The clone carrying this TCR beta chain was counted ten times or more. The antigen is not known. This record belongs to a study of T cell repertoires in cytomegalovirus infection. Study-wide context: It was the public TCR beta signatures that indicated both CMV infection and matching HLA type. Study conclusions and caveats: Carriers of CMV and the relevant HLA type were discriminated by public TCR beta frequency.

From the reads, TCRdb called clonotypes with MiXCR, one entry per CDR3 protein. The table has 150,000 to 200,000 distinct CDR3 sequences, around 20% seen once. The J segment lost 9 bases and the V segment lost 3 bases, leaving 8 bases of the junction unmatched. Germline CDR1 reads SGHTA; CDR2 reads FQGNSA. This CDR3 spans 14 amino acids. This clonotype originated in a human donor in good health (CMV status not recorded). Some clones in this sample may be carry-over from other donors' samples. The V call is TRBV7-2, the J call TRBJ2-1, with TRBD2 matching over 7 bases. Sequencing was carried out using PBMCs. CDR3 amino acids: CASSFAGVSGEQFF. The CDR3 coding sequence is TGTGCCAGCAGCTTCGCGGGAGTTTCTGGTGAGCAGTTCTTC.